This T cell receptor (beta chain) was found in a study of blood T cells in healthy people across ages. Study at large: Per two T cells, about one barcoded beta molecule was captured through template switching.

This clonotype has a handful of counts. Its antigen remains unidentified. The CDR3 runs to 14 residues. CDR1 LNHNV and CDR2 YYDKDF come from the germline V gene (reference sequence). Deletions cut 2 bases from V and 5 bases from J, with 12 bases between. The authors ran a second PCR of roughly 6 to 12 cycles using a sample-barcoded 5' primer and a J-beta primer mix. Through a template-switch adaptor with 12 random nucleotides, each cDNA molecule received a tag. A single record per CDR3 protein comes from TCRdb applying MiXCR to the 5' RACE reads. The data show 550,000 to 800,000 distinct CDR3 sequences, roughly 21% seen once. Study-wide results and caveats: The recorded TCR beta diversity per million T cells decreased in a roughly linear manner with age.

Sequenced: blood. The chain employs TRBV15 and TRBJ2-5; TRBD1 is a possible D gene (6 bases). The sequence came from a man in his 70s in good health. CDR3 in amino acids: CATSRTGGLETQYF. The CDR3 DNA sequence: TGTGCCACCAGCAGAACTGGGGGCCTTGAGACCCAGTACTTC.